This entry lists 7 T cell receptor beta chains sequenced from one sample in a study of CD8 T cell repertoires and HIV-1 epitope variants. The protocol was immunoSEQ multiplex PCR, while the TCRdb copy is restricted to in-frame clones and leaves out a portion. The sample contains approximately 4,900 clones, around 71% of which appear only once. For these TCRs, the target antigens are not known. Sequenced: cultured CD8+ T cells derived from PBMCs. All receptors derive from a male donor with HIV.

The chain couples TRBV5-6 to TRBJ2-7; maybe TRBD1 (6 bases). The V and J ends lost 1 base and 9 bases respectively, with 20 bases between them. The CDR3 spans 15 residues. CDR1 is SGHDT, CDR2 YYEEEE, per germline. The CDR3 loop reads CASSLYLQGILGQYF. CDR3 DNA: TGTGCCAGCAGCTTGTACCTACAGGGCATCCTTGGGCAGTACTTC.

The V gene is TRBV6-5, the J gene TRBJ2-1; perhaps TRBD1 as D (6 bases). Germline-derived CDR1 and CDR2 are MNHEY and SVGAGI. The V and J ends lost 5 bases and 6 bases respectively, with 11 bases between them. The CDR3 has 13 residues. CDR3: CASSKTGFNEQFF. The DNA of the CDR3 is TGTGCCAGCAGTAAGACAGGATTCAATGAGCAGTTCTTC.

In this sample, this clone turned up a few times. This chain links TRBV7-9 with TRBJ2-1; 8 bases agree with TRBD2. The V segment lost 5 bases and the J segment 0 bases; nucleotides outside the gene matches: 9. The CDR3 is made up of 17 amino acids. CDR1 and CDR2 from the germline V gene are SEHNR and FQNEAQ (reference sequence). The CDR3 region is CASSGDAGGYSYNEQFF. In nucleotides, the CDR3 is TGTGCCAGCAGCGGAGATGCGGGAGGTTACTCCTACAATGAGCAGTTCTTC.

This chain connects TRBV6-5 to TRBJ2-2; D might be TRBD1 or TRBD2, each matching 5 bases. CDR3 length equals 13 residues. The V gene lost 6 bases and the J gene lost 4 bases, with 9 bases spanning the gap. CDR1 is MNHEY, CDR2 SVGAGI, per germline. CDR3 bases: TGTGCCAGCAGCCGGGACGTCACCGGGGAGCTGTTTTTT. This translates into CASSRDVTGELFF.

The J gene is TRBJ2-1, the V gene TRBV27; 8 bases line up with TRBD2. J gave up 13 bases and V 4 bases, and 12 bases lay outside the gene matches. Germline assignment: CDR1 MNHEY and CDR2 SMNVEV (reference sequence). The CDR3 length is 14 residues. The DNA for the CDR3 is TGTGCCAGCAGTTCCCAGAGTAGCGGGGCCCCACAGTTCTTC. Translated: CASSSQSSGAPQFF.

The CDR3 DNA reads TGCGCCAGCAGCCAAGATGAGGGAGGGGGCCGGACCGGGGAGCTGTTTTTT. Protein product: CASSQDEGGGRTGELFF. V is TRBV4-1 and J is TRBJ2-2; D possibly uses TRBD1 or TRBD2 (7 bases each). V shed 0 bases and J shed 5 bases, with 16 bases lying between them. CDR3 size: 17 residues. Germline V gives CDR1 MGHRA, CDR2 YSYEKL.

This chain links TRBV4-3 with TRBJ2-1; 8 bases agree with TRBD2. V shed 1 base, J shed 2 bases, and the junction held 10 bases outside the gene matches. Germline V lookup: CDR1 LGHNA, CDR2 YSLEER. This CDR3 is 18 amino acids long. CDR3 DNA sequence: TGCGCCAGCAGCCAAGCCCAGCCCGGGGGGGCTACCTACAATGAGCAGTTCTTC. This gives the protein CASSQAQPGGATYNEQFF.